The 4 T cell receptor beta chains in this list originate from one sample, sequenced in a study of cytomegalovirus exposure and HLA in healthy donors. Use of 60 Vbeta and 13 Jbeta primers characterized the PCR. Clones were sequenced by immunoSEQ multiplex PCR, and TCRdb holds only the in-frame ones, with some missing. The sample includes about 130,000 clones, roughly 82% of them seen just once. Material: PBMCs. Receptors were obtained from a boy younger than 18 in good health and CMV-seronegative.

The V and J genes are TRBV5-1 and TRBJ2-5, with a weak D call TRBD1 (6 bases). V lost 5 bases, J lost 0 bases, and 8 bases lay in between. The CDR3 runs to 13 residues. Germline V CDR1 and CDR2: SGHRS, YFSETQ. CDR3 loop: CASSWTDQETQYF. The CDR3 DNA reads TGCGCCAGCAGTTGGACAGACCAAGAGACCCAGTACTTC. Combining the CDR3 with reference TRBV5-1 and TRBJ2-5 gives the whole variable domain KAGVTQTPRYLIKTRGQQVTLSCSPISGHRSVSWYQQTPGQGLQFLFEYFSETQRNKGNFPGRFSGRQFSNSRSEMNVSTLELGDSALYLCASSWTDQETQYFGPGTRLLVL.

V usage is TRBV30 and J usage is TRBJ1-2; maybe TRBD1 (5 bases). The CDR3 consists of 13 residues. From germline, CDR1 is GTSNPN and CDR2 SVGIG (reference sequence). V dropped 5 bases and J dropped 4 bases, with 14 bases sitting between them. The CDR3 bases are TGTGCCTGGGGTTCCATAGACAGCTATGGCTACACCTTC. Translating gives CAWGSIDSYGYTF.

The chain uses TRBV7-9 and TRBJ2-6, with D possibly being TRBD1 (5 bases). The CDR3 totals 15 residues. Trimming removed 5 bases from V and 0 bases from J, with 8 bases in between. Looked up from germline, CDR1 is SEHNR and CDR2 is FQNEAQ (reference sequence). DNA of the CDR3: TGTGCCAGCAGCCCTACAGGCTCTGGGGCCAACGTCCTGACTTTC. This sequence encodes CASSPTGSGANVLTF.

The chain carries TRBV4-2 and TRBJ2-3; 14 bases match TRBD2. The length of the CDR3 is 16 residues. V gave up 4 bases and J gave up 3 bases; unmatched junction bases: 3. Germline-derived CDR1 and CDR2 are LGHNA and YNFKEQ. This CDR3 reads CASSPRTSGRTDTQYF. The CDR3 DNA sequence: TGTGCCAGCAGCCCTCGGACTAGCGGGAGGACAGATACGCAGTATTTT.